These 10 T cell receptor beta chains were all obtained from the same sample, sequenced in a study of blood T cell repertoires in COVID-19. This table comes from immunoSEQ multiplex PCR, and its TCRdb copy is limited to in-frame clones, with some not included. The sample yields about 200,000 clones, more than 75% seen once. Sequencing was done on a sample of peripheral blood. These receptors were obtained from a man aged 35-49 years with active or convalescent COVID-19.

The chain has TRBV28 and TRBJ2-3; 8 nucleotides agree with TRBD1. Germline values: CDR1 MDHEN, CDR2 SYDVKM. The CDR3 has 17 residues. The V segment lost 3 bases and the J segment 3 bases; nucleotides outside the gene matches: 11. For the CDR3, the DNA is TGTGCCAGCAGTTTTTGGGCTAAAGGGACAGGTACAGATACGCAGTATTTT. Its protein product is CASSFWAKGTGTDTQYF.

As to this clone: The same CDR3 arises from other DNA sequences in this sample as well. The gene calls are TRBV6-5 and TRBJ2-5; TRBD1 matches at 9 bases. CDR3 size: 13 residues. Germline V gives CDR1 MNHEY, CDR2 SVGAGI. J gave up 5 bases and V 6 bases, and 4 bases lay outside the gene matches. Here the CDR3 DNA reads TGTGCCAGCAGGGGACAGGGCGCCGAGACCCAGTACTTC. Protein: CASRGQGAETQYF.

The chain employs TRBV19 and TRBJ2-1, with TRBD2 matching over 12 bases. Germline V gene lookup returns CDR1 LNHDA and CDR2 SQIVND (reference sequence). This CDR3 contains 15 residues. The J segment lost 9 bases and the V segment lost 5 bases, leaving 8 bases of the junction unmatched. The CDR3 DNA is TGTGCCAGTAGTTCGACTAGCGGGAGTTCGAGTGAGCAGTTCTTC. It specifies CASSSTSGSSSEQFF.

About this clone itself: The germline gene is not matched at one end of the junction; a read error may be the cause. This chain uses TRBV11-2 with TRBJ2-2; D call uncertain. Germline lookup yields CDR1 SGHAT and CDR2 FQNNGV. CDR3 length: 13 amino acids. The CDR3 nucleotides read TGTGCCAGCAACTTATTCGGTACCGGGGAGCTGTTTTTT. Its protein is CASNLFGTGELFF.

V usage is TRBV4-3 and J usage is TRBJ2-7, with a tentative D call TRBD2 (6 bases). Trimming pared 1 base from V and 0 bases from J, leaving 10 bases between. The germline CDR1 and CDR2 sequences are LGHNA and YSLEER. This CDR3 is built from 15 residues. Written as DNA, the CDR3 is TGCGCCAGCAGCCAAGTCCCCGGGGGCTCCTACGAGCAGTACTTC. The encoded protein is CASSQVPGGSYEQYF.

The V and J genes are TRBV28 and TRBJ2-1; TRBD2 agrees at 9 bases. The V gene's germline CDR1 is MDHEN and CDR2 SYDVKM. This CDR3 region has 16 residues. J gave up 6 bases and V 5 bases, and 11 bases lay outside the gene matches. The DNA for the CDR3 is TGTGCCAGCAGTCTCACTAGCGGGTTCTTCACCAATGAGCAGTTCTTC. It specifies CASSLTSGFFTNEQFF.

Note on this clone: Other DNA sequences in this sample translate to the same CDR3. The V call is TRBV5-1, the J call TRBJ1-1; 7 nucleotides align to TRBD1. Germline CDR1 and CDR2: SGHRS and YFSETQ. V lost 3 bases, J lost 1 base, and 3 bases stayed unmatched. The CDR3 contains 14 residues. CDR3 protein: CASSSQGGNTEAFF. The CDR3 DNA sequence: TGCGCCAGCAGCTCCCAGGGGGGGAACACTGAAGCTTTCTTT.

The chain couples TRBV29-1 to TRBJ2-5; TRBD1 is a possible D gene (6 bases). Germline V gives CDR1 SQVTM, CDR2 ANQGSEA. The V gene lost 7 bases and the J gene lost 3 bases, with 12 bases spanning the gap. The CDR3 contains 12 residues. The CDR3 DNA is TGCAGCGCGCCAGGGGTGAAAGAGACCCAGTACTTC. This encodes CSAPGVKETQYF.

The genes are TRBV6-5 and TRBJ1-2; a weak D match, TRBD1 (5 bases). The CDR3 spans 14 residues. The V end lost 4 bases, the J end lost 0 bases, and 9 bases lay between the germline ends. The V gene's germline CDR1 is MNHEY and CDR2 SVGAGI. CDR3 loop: CASSSPRANYGYTF. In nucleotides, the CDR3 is TGTGCCAGCAGTTCCCCCAGGGCTAACTATGGCTACACCTTC.

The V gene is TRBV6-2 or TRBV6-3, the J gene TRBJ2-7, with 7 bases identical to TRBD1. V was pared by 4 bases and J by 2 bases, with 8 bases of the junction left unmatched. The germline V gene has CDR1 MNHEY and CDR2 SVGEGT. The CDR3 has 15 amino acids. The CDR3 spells CASSSLGQSTYEQYF. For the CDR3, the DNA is TGTGCCAGCAGTTCGTTGGGACAGAGTACCTACGAGCAGTACTTC.